The sequence of this T cell receptor beta chain was determined in a study of radiotherapy plus CTLA-4 blockade in lung cancer. The CDR3 sequence is 14 residues long. Germline CDR1 and CDR2: SGHTA and FQGNSA. After removal of 3 bases from V and 2 bases from J, the junction contained 3 bases not matched to a gene. Generated by immunoSEQ multiplex PCR, the TCRdb table keeps only in-frame clones and is missing some. This sample carries roughly 97,000 clones, around 79% of them seen once, and the ten largest clones take approximately 3%. Details on this clone: What it recognizes is unknown.

The study's findings and limits: Radiotherapy was combined with ipilimumab, and tumor-derived TCR clones then expanded in blood.

The sequences come from peripheral blood, collected from a patient treated with radiotherapy plus ipilimumab. This clonotype was obtained from a human donor with non-small cell lung cancer who had a partial response to radiotherapy plus ipilimumab. Some clones in this sample may be carry-over from other donors' samples. V is TRBV7-2 and J is TRBJ2-5; 7 bases match TRBD1. The CDR3 coding sequence is TGTGCCAGCAGCTTGACAGGGCGGCAAGAGACCCAGTACTTC. Protein: CASSLTGRQETQYF.